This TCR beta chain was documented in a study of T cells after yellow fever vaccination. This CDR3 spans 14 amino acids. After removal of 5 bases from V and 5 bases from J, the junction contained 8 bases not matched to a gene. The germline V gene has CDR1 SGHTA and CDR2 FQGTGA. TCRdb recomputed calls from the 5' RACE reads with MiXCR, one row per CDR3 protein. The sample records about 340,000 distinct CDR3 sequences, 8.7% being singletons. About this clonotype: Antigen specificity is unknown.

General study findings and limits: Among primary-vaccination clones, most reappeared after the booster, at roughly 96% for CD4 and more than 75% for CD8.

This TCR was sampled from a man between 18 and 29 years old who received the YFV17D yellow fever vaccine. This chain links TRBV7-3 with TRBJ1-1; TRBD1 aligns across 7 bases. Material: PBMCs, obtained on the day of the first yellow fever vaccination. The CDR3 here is CASSRQGVRTEAFF. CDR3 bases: TGTGCCAGCAGCCGACAGGGAGTACGAACTGAAGCTTTCTTT.